The 19 T cell receptor beta chains below all came from one sample that was sequenced in a study of T cells in Graves' hyperthyroidism and ophthalmopathy. Amplified regions were TCR beta CDR3 sequences from RNA transcripts. The TCR CDR3 was amplified in a first-round RT-PCR using the HTBI primer set. Each CDR3 protein gets one entry after TCRdb re-called the multiplex PCR reads with MiXCR. The sample holds roughly 580,000 distinct CDR3 sequences; approximately 14% are singletons and the top ten take 5.8%. The material sequenced was blood. The receptors were gathered from a woman between 25 and 40 years old with Graves' hyperthyroidism that later progressed to Graves' ophthalmopathy.

The sample holds a few counts of this clonotype. A much larger clone lies one base from this, so it may be a read error. This chain's CDR3 is CASSIEQLGNTIYF. The CDR3 DNA reads TGTGCCAGCAGTATTGAACAGCTTGGAAACACCATATATTTT. This rearrangement joins TRBV2 to TRBJ1-3; D is unresolved. Germline V CDR1 and CDR2: SNHLY, FYNNEI. The CDR3 covers 14 residues. The V gene lost 5 bases and the J gene lost 3 bases, with 11 bases spanning the gap. Looking up the rest from reference TRBV2 and TRBJ1-3 gives the full variable domain: EPEVTQTPSHQVTQMGQEVILRCVPISNHLYFYWYRQILGQKVEFLVSFYNNEISEKSEIFDDQFSVERPDGSNFTLKIRSTKLEDSAMYFCASSIEQLGNTIYFGEGSWLTVV.

Points on this clonotype: A much larger clone differs from this one at a single base, so this may be a read error. V usage is TRBV19 and J usage is TRBJ2-7; TRBD2 matches 7 bases. Germline V gives CDR1 LNHDA, CDR2 SQIVND (reference sequence). Unmatched junction bases numbered 6, after V lost 7 bases and J lost 3 bases. The CDR3 is made up of 13 amino acids. The CDR3 DNA is TGTGCCAGTATGGCGGGAGTGGGCTACGAGCAGTACTTC. Translating it yields CASMAGVGYEQYF.

This clonotype was seen a handful of times. A read error may be the cause here, since a much bigger clone is one base away. V usage is TRBV19 and J usage is TRBJ1-1; 8 bases map to TRBD1. The CDR3 consists of 17 residues. In germline, CDR1 is LNHDA, CDR2 SQIVND (reference sequence). Trimming at V came to 1 base and at J to 3 bases, leaving 10 bases not matched to a gene. The CDR3 here is CASSIAPYQQGDTEAFF. For the CDR3, the DNA is TGTGCCAGTAGTATAGCACCCTACCAACAGGGGGACACTGAAGCTTTCTTT.

The rearrangement joins TRBV25-1 to TRBJ1-1; D possibly corresponds to TRBD1 (5 bases). Germline CDR1 and CDR2: MGHDK and SYGVNS. The CDR3 totals 19 residues. The ends were cut back, 2 bases at V and 5 bases at J, with 27 bases in the middle. The CDR3 sequence is CASSEKPPGGEGGNTEAFF. The CDR3 DNA is TGTGCCAGCAGTGAAAAACCCCCTGGGGGGGAAGGAGGGAATACTGAAGCTTTCTTT.

This clonotype was counted at least ten times. The J gene is TRBJ1-5, the V gene TRBV7-9, with D possibly being TRBD1 (6 bases). This CDR3 comprises 14 residues. V was cut by 1 base and J by 5 bases, with 9 bases left in between. Germline CDR1 SEHNR, CDR2 FQNEAQ (reference sequence). The CDR3, as DNA: TGTGCCAGCAGCTTAGGGACAGCCTATCAGCCCCAGCATTTT. It codes for CASSLGTAYQPQHF. The full variable domain, with the rest looked up from reference TRBV7-9 and TRBJ1-5, is DTGVSQNPRHKITKRGQNVTFRCDPISEHNRLYWYRQTLGQGPEFLTYFQNEAQLEKSRLLSDRFSAERPKGSFSTLEIQRTEQGDSAMYLCASSLGTAYQPQHFGDGTRLSIL.

The chain couples TRBV7-9 to TRBJ1-5, with 10 bases matching TRBD1. Germline V gives CDR1 SEHNR, CDR2 FQNEAQ (reference sequence). The CDR3 has 15 residues. V gave up 1 base and J gave up 5 bases; unmatched junction bases: 2. The CDR3 sequence: CASSLGDRGYQPQHF. For the CDR3, the DNA is TGTGCCAGCAGCTTAGGGGACAGGGGATATCAGCCCCAGCATTTT.

This clonotype was recorded at least ten times. The V and J genes are TRBV7-9 and TRBJ1-1; maybe TRBD1 (5 bases). Trimming took 1 base from V and 1 from J, leaving 10 bases between them. Germline V CDR1 and CDR2: SEHNR, FQNEAQ (reference sequence). The CDR3 covers 15 residues. The CDR3 nucleotides read TGTGCCAGCAGCTTAGAAGGGGTTTCGAACACTGAAGCTTTCTTT. Translating it yields CASSLEGVSNTEAFF.

In this sample, this clonotype turned up many times. The V and J genes are TRBV27 and TRBJ2-1; possibly TRBD1 for D (6 bases). V was trimmed by 10 bases and J by 6 bases, leaving 10 bases between them. The CDR3 is 11 residues long. Per the germline V gene, CDR1 is MNHEY and CDR2 is SMNVEV (reference sequence). The DNA of the CDR3 is TGTGCCACTCAAGGGGGCAATGAGCAGTTCTTC. Its translation is CATQGGNEQFF.

The sample holds many counts of this clonotype. The chain is built from TRBV6-1 and TRBJ1-1, with 11 bases identical to TRBD1. The J segment lost 0 bases and the V segment lost 8 bases, leaving 8 bases of the junction unmatched. The CDR3 is 16 amino acids. Germline CDR1 is MNHNS and CDR2 is SASEGT. DNA for the CDR3: TGTGCCAGCGGTGGGGGACAGGGGGAGATGAACACTGAAGCTTTCTTT. Translating it yields CASGGGQGEMNTEAFF.

The sample holds many counts of this clonotype. The J gene is TRBJ1-6, the V gene TRBV12-3 or TRBV12-4, with TRBD1 as a possible D gene (6 bases). The CDR3 contains 14 residues. V was clipped by 6 bases and J by 9 bases, with 15 bases between them. CDR3 protein: CASRQGSVGSPLHF. DNA for the CDR3: TGTGCCAGCAGACAGGGTTCGGTTGGTTCACCCCTCCACTTT.

This chain connects TRBV24-1 to TRBJ1-2; D is unresolved. The ends were cut back, 0 bases at V and 8 bases at J, with 12 bases in the middle. The CDR3 runs 14 residues. Germline loops: CDR1 KGHDR, CDR2 SFDVKD. This chain's CDR3 is CATSDLEEYGGYTF. The DNA of the CDR3 is TGTGCCACCAGTGATTTGGAGGAGTACGGAGGCTACACCTTC.

This clonotype was counted at least ten times. This chain joins TRBV29-1 and TRBJ2-5; a weak D match, TRBD2 (6 bases). The V gene lost 2 bases and the J gene lost 4 bases, with 14 bases spanning the gap. The CDR3 consists of 14 residues. CDR1 and CDR2 (germline): SQVTM, ANQGSEA. CDR3 DNA: TGCAGCGTTGAATCCCGGGAGAAGGGAGAGACCCAGTACTTC. Protein sequence: CSVESREKGETQYF.

This clonotype was picked up a small number of times. With a much larger clone just one base away, this may be a read error. This chain connects TRBV28 to TRBJ2-4, with 11 nucleotides matching TRBD1. Germline V lookup: CDR1 MDHEN, CDR2 SYDVKM. CDR3 length: 20 residues. The CDR3 DNA follows: TGTGCCAGCAGTATCCGGACAGGGGGCAGGGGGAATGGAGCCAAAAACATTCGGTACTTC. Translated, it gives CASSIRTGGRGNGAKNIRYF. Filled out from reference TRBV28 and TRBJ2-4, the complete variable domain reads DVKVTQSSRYLVKRTGEKVFLECVQDMDHENMFWYRQDPGLGLRLIYFSYDVKMKEKGDIPEGYSVSREKKERFSLILESASTNQTSMYLCASSIRTGGRGNGAKNIRYFGAGTRLSVL.

V usage is TRBV20-1 and J usage is TRBJ2-7, with D perhaps matching TRBD1 (6 bases). This CDR3 is built from 14 residues. V was shortened by 3 bases and J by 2 bases, with 14 bases between the two germline ends. The germline gives CDR1 DFQATT, CDR2 SNEGSKA (reference sequence). Here the CDR3 DNA reads TGCAGTGCTAGTGAGGGGGACCGCCCCTACGAGCAGTACTTC. This sequence encodes CSASEGDRPYEQYF.

The genes are TRBV20-1 and TRBJ1-5; weak D call: TRBD1 (5 bases). The CDR3 has 16 amino acids. CDR1 DFQATT and CDR2 SNEGSKA come from the germline V gene (reference sequence). Between the trimmed V and J ends, which lost 1 base and 1 base, there was a span of 14 bases. This chain's CDR3 is CSARVGVGGSNQPQHF. DNA of the CDR3: TGCAGTGCTAGAGTGGGTGTCGGGGGGAGCAATCAGCCCCAGCATTTT.

This clonotype has just a few counts. The V gene is TRBV20-1, the J gene TRBJ2-7; 9 bases fit TRBD2. This CDR3 contains 15 residues. Trimming took 5 bases from V and 5 from J; bases not matched to a gene: 13. Germline V gives CDR1 DFQATT, CDR2 SNEGSKA (reference sequence). The CDR3 sequence: CSAARASSGRNEQYF. Here the CDR3 DNA reads TGCAGTGCTGCCCGGGCGTCGAGCGGGAGGAACGAGCAGTACTTC.

This chain joins TRBV20-1 and TRBJ1-2; D is unresolved. The CDR3 totals 13 residues. V was pared by 0 bases and J by 2 bases, with 7 bases between. CDR1 and CDR2 from the germline V gene are DFQATT and SNEGSKA (reference sequence). The CDR3 sequence: CSARDMANYGYTF. The CDR3 DNA is TGCAGTGCTAGAGATATGGCAAACTATGGCTACACCTTC.

The chain uses TRBV30 and TRBJ2-7, with D hard to call. Germline CDR1 and CDR2: GTSNPN and SVGIG (reference sequence). Trimming pared 4 bases from V and 2 bases from J, leaving 6 bases between. The CDR3 totals 11 residues. The CDR3 sequence is CAWIGAYEQYF. CDR3 nucleotide sequence: TGTGCCTGGATTGGAGCCTACGAGCAGTACTTC.

The V gene is TRBV28, the J gene TRBJ2-4; 12 positions match TRBD2. With V trimmed by 7 bases and J by 2 bases, 15 bases remained unmatched. The CDR3 has 19 amino acids. The germline V gene has CDR1 MDHEN and CDR2 SYDVKM. The CDR3 DNA sequence: TGTGCCAGCACCCCCCTCTCTAGCGGGAGGGCCGGGTCCAAAAACATTCAGTACTTC. Encoded protein: CASTPLSSGRAGSKNIQYF.